The source of this T cell receptor beta chain is a study of T cell clonality in common variable immunodeficiency. Study-wide findings and caveats: CVID subjects showed higher TCRbeta clonality than healthy controls.

This clone was picked up many times. Antigen unknown. Here immunoSEQ multiplex PCR was the method, and the copy in TCRdb shows in-frame clones only, minus some. The data show approximately 34,000 clones, with none appearing a single time. Sequenced material: peripheral blood mononuclear cells. This clonotype originated in a person aged 18 to 70 in good health.

The sequenced CDR3 bases are TGTGCCAGCAGCCCGACCGGGACAGGGGAATATGGC. Translated: CASSPTGTGEYG. The full CDR3 protein reads CASSPTGTGEYGYTF. This chain links TRBV5-5 with TRBJ1-2; 10 positions match TRBD1. The CDR3 is cut off 3 residues early in the read; its end comes from the germline J gene. Germline CDR1 reads SGHKS; CDR2 reads YYEKEE (reference sequence). J lost 5 bases, V lost 4 bases, and 8 bases had no gene match. This CDR3 contains 15 residues.